Below, 5 T cell receptor beta chains from the same sample are listed, as sequenced in a study of cytomegalovirus exposure and HLA in healthy donors. 13 Jbeta primers and 60 Vbeta primers were used for the PCR. Only in-frame clones appear in the TCRdb table, and some are missing; sequencing was by immunoSEQ multiplex PCR. The table lists some 86,000 clones, about 70% of them singletons, with 2.1% in the top ten. Sequencing input: PBMCs. These receptors all stem from a man aged 25 to 45 in good health and CMV-seronegative.

The chain employs TRBV30 and TRBJ1-4; D not resolved. Germline values: CDR1 GTSNPN, CDR2 SVGIG (reference sequence). With 3 bases removed from V and 5 bases from J, the gap between germline ends came to 7 bases. This CDR3 has 12 amino acids. The CDR3 region is CAWRQLNEKLFF. CDR3 sequence (DNA): TGTGCCTGGAGACAGTTAAATGAAAAACTGTTTTTT.

The chain is built from TRBV18 and TRBJ2-1; TRBD2 is a possible D gene (6 bases). This CDR3 contains 15 residues. Germline V gene lookup returns CDR1 KGHSH and CDR2 LQKENI. Trimming removed 1 base at V and 3 bases at J, with 10 bases between. CDR3 loop: CASSPQGTFYNEQFF. DNA of the CDR3: TGTGCCAGCTCACCACAGGGGACTTTCTACAATGAGCAGTTCTTC.

The rearrangement uses TRBV28 and TRBJ1-5; TRBD1 aligns across 9 bases. V was clipped by 3 bases and J by 7 bases; unmatched bases: 1. Germline V lookup: CDR1 MDHEN, CDR2 SYDVKM. This CDR3 has 13 residues. The CDR3 sequence: CASSFDRGQPQHF. CDR3 nucleotides: TGTGCCAGCAGTTTTGACAGGGGGCAGCCCCAGCATTTT.

This clone was found once. The V call is TRBV25-1, the J call TRBJ2-1, with 12 bases that match TRBD2. The CDR3 extends over 15 amino acids. V trimming: 7 bases; J trimming: 6 bases; junction bases outside the gene matches: 7. In germline, CDR1 is MGHDK, CDR2 SYGVNS. The CDR3 DNA reads as TGTGCCAGCATCAACCTAGCGGGAGGGCTCAATGAGCAGTTCTTC. The encoded protein is CASINLAGGLNEQFF.

The V call is TRBV27, the J call TRBJ2-7, with D perhaps matching TRBD1 (7 bases). Looked up from germline, CDR1 is MNHEY and CDR2 is SMNVEV (reference sequence). The CDR3 sequence is 13 residues long. Trimming cost V 8 bases and J 2 bases, with 13 bases left between them. The CDR3 spells CASRGTATYEQYF. In nucleotides, the CDR3 is TGTGCCAGCCGGGGGACAGCAACCTACGAGCAGTACTTC.